This TCR beta chain emerged from a study of shared clonotypes between healthy human individuals. Donors, without exception, were Caucasian adults residing in Nashville, Tennessee. The method was immunoSEQ multiplex PCR; TCRdb's version includes in-frame clones alone and lacks a portion of them. The data show about 2.3 million clones, over 90% seen once. This CDR3 region has 14 residues. The V end lost 0 bases, the J end lost 6 bases, and 12 bases lay between the germline ends. In germline, CDR1 is SGDLS, CDR2 YYNGEE. The clonotype comes from a man between 18 and 35 years old in good health. Some clones in this sample may be carry-over from other donors' samples. The chain uses TRBV9 and TRBJ1-2; D remains unclear. Sequencing used naive CD4+ T cells from PBMCs. Described subset: CD45RA+ positively selected. The CDR3 coding sequence is TGTGCCAGCAGCGTAGGGATTCGGACGGATGGCTACACCTTC. It encodes CASSVGIRTDGYTF.